Below are 13 T cell receptor beta chains sequenced from a single sample in a study of CD8 T cells in Susac syndrome. The authors reverse transcribed roughly 0.5 to 1 ug RNA with random hexamers. TCRdb reprocessed the immunoSEQ multiplex PCR reads with MiXCR, giving one entry per CDR3 protein. The sample shows about 210,000 distinct CDR3 sequences, roughly 94% of them seen only once. Sequencing used CD4+ T cells from PBMCs. These receptors all come from a human donor in good health.

The chain links TRBV14 to TRBJ1-1; no clear D gene. The ends were cut back, 6 bases at V and 2 bases at J, with 10 bases in the middle. In germline, CDR1 is SGHDN, CDR2 FVKESK. The CDR3 runs to 13 residues. As DNA, the CDR3 is TGTGCCAGCAGTCTTCAGTCAAACACTGAAGCTTTCTTT. Residues: CASSLQSNTEAFF.

The chain recombines TRBV10-3 with TRBJ2-1; D is unclear. Trimming took off 3 bases at V and 8 bases at J, with 14 bases between the two ends. Germline assignment: CDR1 ENHRY and CDR2 SYGVKD. This CDR3 has 14 residues. CDR3 in DNA: TGTGCCATCAGTGAAGGGAAACATCGGGATGAGCAGTTCTTC. Residues: CAISEGKHRDEQFF.

This sequence joins TRBV6-2 or TRBV6-3 and TRBJ1-5; TRBD1 matches at 8 bases. Germline V lookup: CDR1 MNHEY, CDR2 SVGEGT. After removal of 8 bases from V and 0 bases from J, the junction contained 6 bases not matched to a gene. The CDR3 spans 15 residues. Here the CDR3 reads CASEQGAHSNQPQHF. CDR3 coding DNA: TGTGCCAGCGAGCAGGGGGCGCATAGCAATCAGCCCCAGCATTTT.

The J gene is TRBJ2-6, the V gene TRBV7-8; D gene unclear. V was pared by 2 bases and J by 0 bases, with 5 bases between. There are 15 residues in the CDR3. Germline V gene data show CDR1 as SGHVS and CDR2 as FQNEAQ. DNA of the CDR3: TGTGCCAGCAGCTTAAGGGTCTCTGGGGCCAACGTCCTGACTTTC. It is translated as CASSLRVSGANVLTF. Full variable domain (remainder filled in from reference TRBV7-8 and TRBJ2-6): GAGVSQSPRYKVAKRGQDVALRCDPISGHVSLFWYQQALGQGPEFLTYFQNEAQLDKSGLPSDRFFAERPEGSVSTLKIQRTQQEDSAVYLCASSLRVSGANVLTFGAGSRLTVL.

The chain uses TRBV18 and TRBJ2-5; the D is unclear. V lost 4 bases to trimming and J lost 4 bases, with 10 bases between them. The V gene's germline CDR1 is KGHSH and CDR2 LQKENI. The CDR3 is 13 residues long. CDR3 in amino acids: CASSLTEAETQYF. DNA for the CDR3: TGTGCCAGCTCACTTACAGAGGCAGAGACCCAGTACTTC.

This clonotype appeared a single time. The chain has TRBV5-1 and TRBJ2-3, with TRBD1 as a possible D gene (6 bases). The V gene's germline CDR1 is SGHRS and CDR2 YFSETQ. The CDR3 consists of 14 residues. Trimming pared 4 bases from V and 2 bases from J, leaving 11 bases between. CDR3 in DNA: TGCGCCAGCAGCCGGGACAAACCCACAGATACGCAGTATTTT. It is translated as CASSRDKPTDTQYF. Based on the CDR3 plus reference TRBV5-1 and TRBJ2-3, the full variable domain is KAGVTQTPRYLIKTRGQQVTLSCSPISGHRSVSWYQQTPGQGLQFLFEYFSETQRNKGNFPGRFSGRQFSNSRSEMNVSTLELGDSALYLCASSRDKPTDTQYFGPGTRLTVL.

This chain links TRBV2 with TRBJ2-5, with 9 positions matching TRBD1. Unmatched junction bases numbered 10, after V lost 0 bases and J lost 5 bases. The CDR3 loop spans 17 amino acids. In germline, CDR1 is SNHLY, CDR2 FYNNEI. The CDR3 loop reads CASSEARTGVERETQYF. CDR3 bases: TGTGCCAGCAGTGAAGCGCGGACAGGGGTTGAGAGGGAGACCCAGTACTTC.

The chain links TRBV12-3 or TRBV12-4 to TRBJ1-4; 9 positions agree with TRBD1. The CDR3 runs to 13 residues. Losses at the gene ends were 5 bases for V and 10 bases for J; bases not matched to a gene: 5. CDR3 residues: CASSPGQGGKLFF. In DNA form, the CDR3 reads TGTGCCAGCAGTCCGGGACAGGGTGGAAAACTGTTTTTT.

Notes on this clonotype: One end of the junction varies from germline; a read error may be responsible. This rearrangement joins TRBV12-3 or TRBV12-4 to TRBJ1-2; D call uncertain. The CDR3 sequence is 11 residues long. This CDR3 reads CASSILKLRYF. The CDR3 coding sequence is TGTGCCAGCAGTATCTTAAAGTTGCGCTACTTC.

V is TRBV27 and J is TRBJ1-2, with 10 bases lining up with TRBD1. Germline CDR1 reads MNHEY; CDR2 reads SMNVEV (reference sequence). This CDR3 is built from 15 residues. Unmatched junction bases numbered 4, after V lost 2 bases and J lost 4 bases. CDR3 DNA: TGTGCCAGCAGTTTACTGGGACAGGGGTCCTATGGCTACACCTTC. Its protein is CASSLLGQGSYGYTF.

This clonotype appeared a single time. The chain joins TRBV5-4 to TRBJ2-7; the match to TRBD1 covers 7 bases. Losses at the gene ends were 1 base for V and 3 bases for J; bases not matched to a gene: 1. This CDR3 has 13 residues. Germline V gene data show CDR1 as SGHNT and CDR2 as YYREEE (reference sequence). The CDR3 here is CASSLQGVYEQYV. The DNA of the CDR3 is TGTGCCAGCAGCTTGCAGGGGGTCTACGAGCAGTACGTC.

This chain connects TRBV29-1 to TRBJ2-4; D is uncertain. This CDR3 contains 13 residues. Germline lookup yields CDR1 SQVTM and CDR2 ANQGSEA. Trimming removed 7 bases at V and 6 bases at J, with 16 bases between. The CDR3 DNA reads TGCAGCGCAGCTCCTCCATCGAGAAACATTCAGTACTTC. Translating gives CSAAPPSRNIQYF.

The chain uses TRBV3-1 and TRBJ2-1, with 7 nucleotides matching TRBD2. The CDR3 length is 12 residues. CDR1 LGHDT and CDR2 YNNKEL come from the germline V gene (reference sequence). V was pared by 4 bases and J by 9 bases, with 3 bases of the junction left unmatched. CDR3 region: CASSRPGGEQFF. The CDR3 region has the DNA TGTGCCAGCAGCCGGCCGGGAGGTGAGCAGTTCTTC.